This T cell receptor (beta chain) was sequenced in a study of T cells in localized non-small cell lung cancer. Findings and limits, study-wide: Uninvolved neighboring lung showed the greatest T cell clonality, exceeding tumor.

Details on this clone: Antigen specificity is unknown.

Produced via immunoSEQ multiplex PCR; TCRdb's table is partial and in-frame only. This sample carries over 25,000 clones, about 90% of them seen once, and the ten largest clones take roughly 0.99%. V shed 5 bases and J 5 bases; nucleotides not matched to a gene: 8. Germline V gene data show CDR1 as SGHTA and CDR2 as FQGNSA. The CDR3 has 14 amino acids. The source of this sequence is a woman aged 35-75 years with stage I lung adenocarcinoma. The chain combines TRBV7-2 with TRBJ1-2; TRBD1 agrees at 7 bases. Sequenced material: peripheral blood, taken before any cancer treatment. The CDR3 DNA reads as TGTGCCAGCAGCCCCGACAGGGCAGCTTATGGCTACACCTTC. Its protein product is CASSPDRAAYGYTF.